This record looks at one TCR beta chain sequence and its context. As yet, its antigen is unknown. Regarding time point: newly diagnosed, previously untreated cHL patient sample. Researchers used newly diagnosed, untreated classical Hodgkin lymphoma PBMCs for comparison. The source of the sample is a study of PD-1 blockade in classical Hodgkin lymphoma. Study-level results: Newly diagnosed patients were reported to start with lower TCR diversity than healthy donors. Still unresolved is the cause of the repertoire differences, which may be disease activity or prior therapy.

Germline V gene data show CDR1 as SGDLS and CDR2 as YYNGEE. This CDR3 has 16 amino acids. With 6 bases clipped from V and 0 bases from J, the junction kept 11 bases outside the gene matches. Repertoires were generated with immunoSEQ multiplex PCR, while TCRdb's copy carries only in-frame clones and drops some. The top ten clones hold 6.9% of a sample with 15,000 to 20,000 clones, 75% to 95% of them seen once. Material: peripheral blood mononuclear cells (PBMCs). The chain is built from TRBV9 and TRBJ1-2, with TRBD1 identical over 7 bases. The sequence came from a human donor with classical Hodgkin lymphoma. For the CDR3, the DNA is TGTGCCAGCACCGCAGGGGGGGCAGGCCCTAACTATGGCTACACCTTC. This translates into CASTAGGAGPNYGYTF.